This passage covers 20 T cell receptor beta chains from one sample sequenced in a study of T cell responses to AZD1222 COVID-19 vaccine. Profiled with immunoSEQ multiplex PCR; TCRdb holds only in-frame clones, not every one. This sample has approximately 130,000 clones, with around 89% found just once. The sample in question was peripheral blood, obtained 28 days after the second AZD1222 dose. All receptors derive from an adult who received the AZD1222 COVID-19 vaccine.

The count of this clone is one. This chain connects TRBV3-1 (or the pseudogene TRBV3-2) to TRBJ1-2; unclear D gene. V lost 1 base to trimming and J lost 1 base, with 7 bases between them. In germline, CDR1 is LGHDT, CDR2 YNNKEL (reference sequence). CDR3 length equals 14 residues. DNA of the CDR3: TGTGCCAGCAGCCAAGGCAGCCTTAACTATGGCTACACCTTC. It codes for CASSQGSLNYGYTF.

This clone came up a few times. The V gene is TRBV11-2, the J gene TRBJ2-7; 11 nucleotides agree with TRBD1. Germline trimming cut 1 base from V and 4 bases from J; bases unmatched to any gene: 3. This CDR3 has 15 amino acids. In germline, CDR1 is SGHAT, CDR2 FQNNGV. CDR3 sequence: CASSLGTGGGYEQYF. DNA for the CDR3: TGTGCCAGCAGCTTAGGGACAGGGGGCGGGTACGAGCAGTACTTC.

The J gene is TRBJ2-1, the V gene TRBV11-3; 7 bases fit TRBD2. The germline CDR1 and CDR2 sequences are SGHNT and YENEEA. With V trimmed by 1 base and J by 5 bases, 2 bases remained unmatched. CDR3 length equals 14 residues. CDR3 loop: CASSLAGGDNEQFF. CDR3 DNA: TGTGCCAGCAGCTTAGCGGGAGGCGACAATGAGCAGTTCTTC. The full variable domain, completed using reference TRBV11-3 and TRBJ2-1, is EAGVVQSPRYKIIEKKQPVAFWCNPISGHNTLYWYLQNLGQGPELLIRYENEEAVDDSQLPKDRFSAERLKGVDSTLKIQPAELGDSAVYLCASSLAGGDNEQFFGPGTRLTVL.

This clone was observed a single time. The chain employs TRBV19 and TRBJ1-1; D gene uncertain. Per germline, CDR1 LNHDA and CDR2 SQIVND (reference sequence). V gave up 5 bases and J gave up 0 bases, with 13 bases separating them. CDR3 length: 15 amino acids. CDR3 sequence: CASSVRAPMNTEAFF. CDR3 coding DNA: TGTGCCAGTAGTGTTCGGGCCCCAATGAACACTGAAGCTTTCTTT.

This chain connects TRBV12-5 to TRBJ2-5, with D perhaps TRBD2 (5 bases). The length of the CDR3 is 14 residues. The ends were cut back, 7 bases at V and 5 bases at J, with 17 bases in the middle. CDR1 and CDR2 (germline): LGHNT, FRNRAP. This CDR3 reads CASALRSGVETQYF. CDR3 coding DNA: TGTGCTAGTGCCCTCCGCTCCGGGGTGGAGACCCAGTACTTC.

The chain joins TRBV5-6 to TRBJ1-2; weak D call: TRBD1 (5 bases). CDR1 is SGHDT and CDR2 is YYEEEE in the germline V gene. V was pared by 2 bases and J by 0 bases, with 8 bases between. CDR3 length: 14 amino acids. CDR3 in DNA: TGTGCCAGCAGCTTAACAGGAGCTAACTATGGCTACACCTTC. It codes for CASSLTGANYGYTF.

This chain joins TRBV7-2 and TRBJ2-7, with 7 bases fitting TRBD1. The germline CDR1 and CDR2 sequences are SGHTA and FQGNSA. V lost 4 bases to trimming and J lost 2 bases; unmatched junction nucleotides: 8. CDR3 size: 15 residues. The CDR3 DNA reads as TGTGCCAGCAGCTACCGGACAGGCGGAGCCTACGAGCAGTACTTC. Translating gives CASSYRTGGAYEQYF.

J is TRBJ1-3 and V is TRBV4-1; no definite D call. The CDR3 runs to 17 residues. V dropped 0 bases and J dropped 0 bases, with 12 bases sitting between them. Per germline, CDR1 MGHRA and CDR2 YSYEKL. CDR3 protein: CASSQEVTALSGNTIYF. The CDR3 coding sequence is TGCGCCAGCAGCCAAGAAGTCACAGCGCTCTCTGGAAACACCATATATTTT.

V usage is TRBV2 and J usage is TRBJ1-2; 8 bases line up with TRBD1. With V trimmed by 7 bases and J by 7 bases, 8 bases remained unmatched. CDR3 length equals 13 residues. Germline V gene lookup returns CDR1 SNHLY and CDR2 FYNNEI. CDR3 residues: CASKFQGAFGYTF. In DNA, the CDR3 is TGTGCCAGCAAGTTCCAGGGGGCTTTTGGCTACACCTTC.

The chain has TRBV5-1 and TRBJ1-1, with a possible D match to TRBD1 (6 bases). Trimming left V 1 base short and J 8 bases short, with 12 bases between. The CDR3 length is 13 residues. Germline V gene lookup returns CDR1 SGHRS and CDR2 YFSETQ. The DNA of the CDR3 is TGCGCCAGCAGCTTGCTGGGGGCGGGGGAAGCTTTCTTT. This encodes CASSLLGAGEAFF.

This chain uses TRBV3-1 (or the pseudogene TRBV3-2) with TRBJ1-1; no firm D call. Germline lookup yields CDR1 LGHDT and CDR2 YNNKEL (reference sequence). Trimming took off 1 base at V and 5 bases at J, with 5 bases between the two ends. The CDR3 runs to 12 residues. The CDR3 spells CASSQVGTEAFF. In DNA, the CDR3 is TGTGCCAGCAGCCAAGTGGGAACTGAAGCTTTCTTT.

The V call is TRBV15, the J call TRBJ1-6; D gene unclear. This CDR3 has 14 residues. Trimming removed 0 bases from V and 9 bases from J, with 9 bases in between. Germline-derived CDR1 and CDR2 are LNHNV and YYDKDF (reference sequence). CDR3 nucleotides: TGTGCCACCAGCAGAGACGGAGGGTTTTCACCCCTCCACTTT. Protein: CATSRDGGFSPLHF.

The rearrangement links TRBV19 to TRBJ1-2; D perhaps matches TRBD1 (6 bases). There are 15 residues in the CDR3. The V gene's germline CDR1 is LNHDA and CDR2 SQIVND (reference sequence). The germline V and J ends were trimmed by 5 bases and 1 base, with 14 bases remaining between them. CDR3 nucleotide sequence: TGTGCCAGTAGTGCAACAGGGCTCGGTAACTATGGCTACACCTTC. Its translation: CASSATGLGNYGYTF. The whole variable domain, filled in from reference TRBV19 and TRBJ1-2, reads DGGITQSPKYLFRKEGQNVTLSCEQNLNHDAMYWYRQDPGQGLRLIYYSQIVNDFQKGDIAEGYSVSREKKESFPLTVTSAQKNPTAFYLCASSATGLGNYGYTFGSGTRLTVV.

This chain uses TRBV7-9 with TRBJ1-2; unclear D gene. The CDR3 sequence is 12 residues long. V lost 5 bases and J 6 bases, leaving 10 bases between the germline ends. Germline V lookup: CDR1 SEHNR, CDR2 FQNEAQ (reference sequence). CDR3 in DNA: TGTGCCAGCAGCCTGGAGGTACATGGCTACACCTTC. It is translated as CASSLEVHGYTF.

The chain couples TRBV27 to TRBJ1-5, with D possibly being TRBD1 (6 bases). The V gene's germline CDR1 is MNHEY and CDR2 SMNVEV (reference sequence). Trimming took 6 bases from V and 0 from J, leaving 12 bases between them. This CDR3 is 15 amino acids long. The CDR3 is CASRPGVISNQPQHF. The CDR3 nucleotides read TGTGCCAGCAGACCAGGGGTTATTAGCAATCAGCCCCAGCATTTT.

The rearrangement uses TRBV19 and TRBJ1-2; the D is unclear. CDR1 is LNHDA, CDR2 SQIVND, per germline (reference sequence). The CDR3 contains 15 residues. The V end was cut by 6 bases, the J end by 2 bases, with 16 bases between. The CDR3: CASRETATLNYGYTF. CDR3 nucleotides: TGTGCCAGTAGAGAGACGGCCACGCTAAACTATGGCTACACCTTC.

V is TRBV7-2 and J is TRBJ2-1, with 8 positions matching TRBD1. This CDR3 has 14 amino acids. V was pared by 5 bases and J by 3 bases, with 3 bases of the junction left unmatched. Germline CDR1 reads SGHTA; CDR2 reads FQGNSA. The CDR3 reads CASSEGQGYNEQFF. Here the CDR3 DNA reads TGTGCCAGCAGCGAAGGACAGGGCTACAATGAGCAGTTCTTC.

The V call is TRBV10-3, the J call TRBJ2-7, with D perhaps TRBD1 (5 bases). The V and J ends lost 2 bases and 0 bases respectively, with 8 bases between them. The CDR3 has 14 amino acids. The V gene's germline CDR1 is ENHRY and CDR2 SYGVKD. CDR3 sequence: CAISESRDSYEQYF. CDR3 nucleotides: TGTGCCATCAGTGAGAGCAGGGACTCCTACGAGCAGTACTTC.

This clone has only one observation. The chain couples TRBV7-8 to TRBJ1-2; D is perhaps TRBD1 (6 bases). Germline V gene data show CDR1 as SGHVS and CDR2 as FQNEAQ. This CDR3 spans 14 amino acids. Trimming stripped 1 base from V and 7 bases from J, with 13 bases between. The CDR3 sequence is CASSLEFRGRGYTF. The CDR3 DNA sequence: TGTGCCAGCAGCTTAGAGTTCAGGGGTCGTGGCTACACCTTC.

Written as DNA, the CDR3 is TGTGCCAGCAGCTTTAAAGCGAATGAGCAGTTCTTC. Translating gives CASSFKANEQFF. J is TRBJ2-1 and V is TRBV7-9, with D uncertain. The CDR3 length is 12 residues. V shed 3 bases and J shed 7 bases, with 7 bases lying between them. Germline V gene sequence: CDR1 SEHNR, CDR2 FQNEAQ (reference sequence). Full variable domain (rest looked up from reference TRBV7-9 and TRBJ2-1): DTGVSQNPRHKITKRGQNVTFRCDPISEHNRLYWYRQTLGQGPEFLTYFQNEAQLEKSRLLSDRFSAERPKGSFSTLEIQRTEQGDSAMYLCASSFKANEQFFGPGTRLTVL.